A single sample gave rise to the 5 T cell receptor beta chains below, sequenced in a study of shared clonotypes between healthy human individuals (dated by TCRdb to 2018 to 2020). The library was generated by the immunoSEQ multiplex PCR assay. The clones in this table, taken by TCRdb from immuneACCESS, are in-frame only. Not every clone is retained; where verified, under half of the shortfall comes from an unresolved V gene, and the cause of the rest is unknown. The sample contains some 2 million clones, about 95% of them found a single time. 0.1% to 0.15% of the sample lies in the top ten. The sequencing sample was made of naive CD4+ T cells sorted from blood. Taken with the paper, the label for cell subset or site translates to: CD45RA+ positively selected. The receptors here all came from a young man in good health.

This clone is a singleton in its sample. V and J are TRBV6-1 and TRBJ1-6; D remains ambiguous. Looked up from germline, CDR1 is MNHNS and CDR2 is SASEGT. The CDR3 runs to 19 residues. V lost 2 bases and J lost 1, with 18 bases in between. Written as DNA, the CDR3 is TGTGCCAGCAGTGAATACGGAAGAAGGAGAGTGTCCTATAATTCACCCCTCCACTTT. It is translated as CASSEYGRRRVSYNSPLHF.

This rearrangement joins TRBV30 to TRBJ2-1; 10 nucleotides align to TRBD2. The V segment lost 1 base and the J segment 3 bases; nucleotides outside the gene matches: 0. This CDR3 region has 14 residues. Germline CDR1 reads GTSNPN; CDR2 reads SVGIG (reference sequence). CDR3 in amino acids: CAWSASGGYNEQFF. The CDR3, as DNA: TGTGCCTGGAGTGCTAGCGGGGGCTACAATGAGCAGTTCTTC.

The V and J genes are TRBV4-2 and TRBJ2-3, with 11 positions matching TRBD2. V lost 2 bases, J lost 9 bases, and 13 bases stayed unmatched. The germline CDR1 and CDR2 sequences are LGHNA and YNFKEQ. The CDR3 covers 17 residues. This chain's CDR3 is CASSQPTSGAQEVTQYF. The CDR3 DNA reads TGTGCCAGCAGCCAACCGACTAGCGGGGCACAGGAGGTGACGCAGTATTTT.

Comment on this clone: At the DNA level, this CDR3 is encoded by other sequences in the same sample as well. This chain joins TRBV4-2 and TRBJ1-2; D is unresolved. The ends were cut back, 0 bases at V and 5 bases at J, with 4 bases in the middle. CDR3 size: 12 residues. CDR1 and CDR2 from the germline V gene are LGHNA and YNFKEQ. The CDR3 DNA reads as TGTGCCAGCAGCCAAGAAGGATATGGCTACACCTTC. Translated: CASSQEGYGYTF.

The chain employs TRBV6-1 and TRBJ2-7; no reliable D call. The V gene's germline CDR1 is MNHNS and CDR2 SASEGT. The CDR3 runs to 15 residues. With 2 bases removed from V and 2 bases from J, the gap between germline ends came to 13 bases. CDR3 DNA: TGTGCCAGCAGTGAACCGGGCCGAGGCGCCTACGAGCAGTACTTC. Translated: CASSEPGRGAYEQYF.